The next 19 T cell receptor beta chains were all read from a single sample in a study of blood T cell repertoires in COVID-19. Clones were sequenced by immunoSEQ multiplex PCR, and TCRdb holds only the in-frame ones, with some missing. The sample shows over 50,000 clones, around 81% of them seen only once. Sequencing used peripheral blood. The origin of the receptors is a man in his 70s with acute or convalescent COVID-19.

V gene TRBV27 combines with J gene TRBJ2-1; 8 nucleotides align to TRBD1. J lost 6 bases, V lost 2 bases, and 3 bases had no gene match. Germline CDR1 reads MNHEY; CDR2 reads SMNVEV (reference sequence). The CDR3 has 14 amino acids. The CDR3 here is CASSLLGQGNEQFF. The CDR3 nucleotides are TGTGCCAGCAGTTTACTCGGACAGGGCAATGAGCAGTTCTTC.

The chain has TRBV4-2 and TRBJ2-7, with 9 bases aligning to TRBD2. V shed 3 bases, J shed 0 bases, and the junction held 6 bases outside the gene matches. The CDR3 has 16 amino acids. Germline assignment: CDR1 LGHNA and CDR2 YNFKEQ. The CDR3 region is CASSQGRGGLSYEQYF. Written as DNA, the CDR3 is TGTGCCAGCAGCCAGGGGCGGGGGGGGCTCTCCTACGAGCAGTACTTC.

This clone was found a few times. This rearrangement joins TRBV5-1 to TRBJ1-1; 7 bases align to TRBD1. CDR3 length equals 15 residues. The J segment lost 0 bases and the V segment lost 4 bases, leaving 6 bases of the junction unmatched. Per the germline V gene, CDR1 is SGHRS and CDR2 is YFSETQ. The CDR3 DNA reads as TGCGCCAGCAGCCGATCGGGACAGATGAACACTGAAGCTTTCTTT. Translated, it gives CASSRSGQMNTEAFF.

The chain's CDR3 is CASRLTGSADTQYF. CDR3 coding DNA: TGCGCCAGCAGGCTGACAGGGAGCGCAGATACGCAGTATTTT. The V gene is TRBV5-1, the J gene TRBJ2-3; 7 bases fit TRBD1. V shed 5 bases and J 4 bases; nucleotides not matched to a gene: 7. Germline loops: CDR1 SGHRS, CDR2 YFSETQ. The CDR3 runs 14 residues.

V usage is TRBV5-1 and J usage is TRBJ1-1; no firm D call. The CDR3 has 14 amino acids. Germline lookup yields CDR1 SGHRS and CDR2 YFSETQ. V was pared by 5 bases and J by 1 base, with 12 bases between. The CDR3 sequence is CASRPNTGNTEAFF. For the CDR3, the DNA is TGCGCCAGCAGACCTAATACGGGGAACACTGAAGCTTTCTTT.

This sequence joins TRBV25-1 and TRBJ2-7; 8 bases map to TRBD2. The CDR3 sequence is 16 residues long. Trimming took 2 bases from V and 2 from J; bases not matched to a gene: 8. Germline-derived CDR1 and CDR2 are MGHDK and SYGVNS. CDR3 sequence (DNA): TGTGCCAGCAGTGAAATCGGGGGGGTGAAAACCTACGAGCAGTACTTC. Residues: CASSEIGGVKTYEQYF.

V and J are TRBV5-4 and TRBJ1-2; 9 bases are shared with TRBD1. J was trimmed by 6 bases and V by 7 bases; bases with no gene match: 7. Per germline, CDR1 SGHNT and CDR2 YYREEE (reference sequence). The CDR3 sequence is 13 residues long. CDR3 protein: CASVPQGAHGYTF. The DNA for the CDR3 is TGTGCCAGCGTACCACAGGGGGCCCATGGCTACACCTTC. Filled out from reference TRBV5-4 and TRBJ1-2, the complete variable domain reads ETGVTQSPTHLIKTRGQQVTLRCSSQSGHNTVSWYQQALGQGPQFIFQYYREEENGRGNFPPRFSGLQFPNYSSELNVNALELDDSALYLCASVPQGAHGYTFGSGTRLTVV.

By its share, this clone is large. The chain carries TRBV5-1 and TRBJ1-2; maybe TRBD1 (6 bases). This CDR3 has 15 residues. CDR1 and CDR2 (germline): SGHRS, YFSETQ. V shed 4 bases and J shed 2 bases, with 15 bases lying between them. Here the CDR3 reads CASSVNRVLNYGYTF. As DNA, the CDR3 is TGCGCCAGCAGCGTAAACAGGGTGCTAAACTATGGCTACACCTTC.

The chain has TRBV6-1 and TRBJ2-3, with 8 bases lining up with TRBD2. Germline loops: CDR1 MNHNS, CDR2 SASEGT. V lost 0 bases to trimming and J lost 6 bases; unmatched junction nucleotides: 8. This CDR3 has 16 residues. This CDR3 reads CASSEAFGGAGDTQYF. The DNA of the CDR3 is TGTGCCAGCAGTGAAGCTTTCGGGGGGGCAGGTGATACGCAGTATTTT.

Concerning this clone: The same CDR3 arises from other DNA sequences in this sample as well. The chain joins TRBV5-6 to TRBJ2-3, with 13 positions matching TRBD2. J lost 6 bases, V lost 4 bases, and 8 bases had no gene match. In germline, CDR1 is SGHDT, CDR2 YYEEEE. The CDR3 length is 16 residues. The CDR3 protein is CASSQTSGGPTDTQYF. CDR3 bases: TGTGCCAGCAGCCAGACTAGCGGGGGGCCCACGGATACGCAGTATTTT.

This CDR3 reads CASSLPRGLTSGHSYEQYF. The CDR3 bases are TGTGCCAGCAGCCTCCCCCGGGGACTGACTAGCGGCCATTCCTACGAGCAGTACTTC. The gene calls are TRBV7-3 and TRBJ2-7; 9 positions agree with TRBD2. From germline, CDR1 is SGHTA and CDR2 FQGTGA. This CDR3 region has 19 residues. V was clipped by 5 bases and J by 1 base; unmatched bases: 18.

This chain uses TRBV3-1 (or the pseudogene TRBV3-2) with TRBJ1-1; possible D gene TRBD1, 5 bases. Germline values: CDR1 LGHDT, CDR2 YNNKEL (reference sequence). The CDR3 runs to 13 residues. V shed 2 bases and J shed 2 bases, with 6 bases lying between them. The CDR3 sequence: CASSQQGNTEAFF. DNA of the CDR3: TGTGCCAGCAGCCAACAGGGTAACACTGAAGCTTTCTTT.

This chain joins TRBV10-1 and TRBJ2-7; tentative D call: TRBD1 (6 bases). This CDR3 has 13 amino acids. Germline V CDR1 and CDR2: WNHNN, SYGVQD (reference sequence). The V gene lost 2 bases and the J gene lost 6 bases, with 11 bases spanning the gap. CDR3 in DNA: TGCGCCAGCAGTGAGCAGGGGATGGGCGAGCAGTACTTC. Protein sequence: CASSEQGMGEQYF.

This clone was observed once. The rearrangement links TRBV3-1 (or the pseudogene TRBV3-2) to TRBJ2-4; 11 positions agree with TRBD2. Germline V gene sequence: CDR1 LGHDT, CDR2 YNNKEL (reference sequence). Trimming removed 4 bases from V and 0 bases from J; junction bases left unmatched: 8. CDR3 size: 18 residues. The chain's CDR3 is CASSLDGLAGRAKNIQYF. DNA of the CDR3: TGTGCCAGCAGCCTGGATGGACTAGCGGGCCGAGCCAAAAACATTCAGTACTTC.

The chain joins TRBV3-1 (or the pseudogene TRBV3-2) to TRBJ2-5; 7 bases fit TRBD1. The CDR3 is 16 residues long. The germline gives CDR1 LGHDT, CDR2 YNNKEL (reference sequence). Trimming at V came to 5 bases and at J to 6 bases, leaving 15 bases not matched to a gene. The CDR3 DNA reads as TGTGCCAGCAGCACCACTACAGGGGCACGGGTTCAGACCCAGTACTTC. Translating gives CASSTTTGARVQTQYF.

The chain employs TRBV7-8 and TRBJ1-6; unclear D gene. Trimming removed 4 bases from V and 9 bases from J, with 13 bases in between. The CDR3 sequence is 14 residues long. Germline V lookup: CDR1 SGHVS, CDR2 FQNEAQ. The CDR3 coding sequence is TGTGCCAGCAGCTCGACTGAGCTATCTTCACCCCTCCACTTT. Amino acids: CASSSTELSSPLHF. The whole variable domain, remainder taken from reference TRBV7-8 and TRBJ1-6, is GAGVSQSPRYKVAKRGQDVALRCDPISGHVSLFWYQQALGQGPEFLTYFQNEAQLDKSGLPSDRFFAERPEGSVSTLKIQRTQQEDSAVYLCASSSTELSSPLHFGNGTRLTVT.

This clone was counted between two and nine times. This sequence joins TRBV5-4 and TRBJ2-5; D might be TRBD1 (6 bases). CDR1 and CDR2 from the germline V gene are SGHNT and YYREEE (reference sequence). V was shortened by 0 bases and J by 4 bases, with 10 bases between the two germline ends. This CDR3 comprises 14 residues. The CDR3 reads CASSLAGQSETQYF. The DNA for the CDR3 is TGTGCCAGCAGCTTGGCCGGACAGTCAGAGACCCAGTACTTC.

This clone was detected once. V and J are TRBV4-2 and TRBJ2-1, with TRBD2 matching over 8 bases. The CDR3 spans 16 residues. Germline CDR1 is LGHNA and CDR2 is YNFKEQ. Trimming at V came to 0 bases and at J to 4 bases, leaving 5 bases not matched to a gene. The CDR3 coding sequence is TGTGCCAGCAGCCAAGATCTTAGCGGGGCTTACAATGAGCAGTTCTTC. As protein: CASSQDLSGAYNEQFF.

This sequence joins TRBV3-1 (or the pseudogene TRBV3-2) and TRBJ2-5; D possibly corresponds to TRBD2 (6 bases). The CDR3 length is 14 residues. CDR1 is LGHDT and CDR2 is YNNKEL in the germline V gene (reference sequence). Trimming cost V 6 bases and J 3 bases, with 14 bases left between them. In DNA, the CDR3 is TGTGCCAGCAGTCCCGGCGGCGGGGAAGAGACCCAGTACTTC. This codes for CASSPGGGEETQYF.